Here is one TCR beta chain with its context. The antigen is not known. Only in-frame clones appear in the TCRdb table, and some are missing; sequencing was by immunoSEQ multiplex PCR. The sample shows about 130,000 clones, 88% of them seen only once. Noted time point: blood 2 weeks post-SBRT. Treatment indicated: 15 Gy SBRT to primary tumor, nephrectomy 4 weeks later. Serial blood draws occurred at baseline and 2 and 4 weeks post-SBRT. Clear cell pathology was present in this patient's renal cell carcinoma. The entry originates in a study of radiation and T cells in renal cell carcinoma. Whole-study findings and limits: Baseline intratumoral clonotype presence is unknown without pretreatment biopsies.

Germline CDR1 reads SGHRS; CDR2 reads YFSETQ. Between the trimmed V and J ends, which lost 4 bases and 2 bases, there was a span of 10 bases. This CDR3 spans 14 amino acids. This clonotype was obtained from a woman in her 70s with renal cell carcinoma. Source: blood, taken from a patient whose treatment included radiotherapy and nephrectomy. The chain employs TRBV5-1 and TRBJ2-1, with D maybe TRBD2 (5 bases). CDR3 sequence (DNA): TGCGCCAGCAGCCCGGGCGGGCCCTACAATGAGCAGTTCTTC. Protein sequence: CASSPGGPYNEQFF. Variable domain in full (rest from reference TRBV5-1 and TRBJ2-1): KAGVTQTPRYLIKTRGQQVTLSCSPISGHRSVSWYQQTPGQGLQFLFEYFSETQRNKGNFPGRFSGRQFSNSRSEMNVSTLELGDSALYLCASSPGGPYNEQFFGPGTRLTVL.